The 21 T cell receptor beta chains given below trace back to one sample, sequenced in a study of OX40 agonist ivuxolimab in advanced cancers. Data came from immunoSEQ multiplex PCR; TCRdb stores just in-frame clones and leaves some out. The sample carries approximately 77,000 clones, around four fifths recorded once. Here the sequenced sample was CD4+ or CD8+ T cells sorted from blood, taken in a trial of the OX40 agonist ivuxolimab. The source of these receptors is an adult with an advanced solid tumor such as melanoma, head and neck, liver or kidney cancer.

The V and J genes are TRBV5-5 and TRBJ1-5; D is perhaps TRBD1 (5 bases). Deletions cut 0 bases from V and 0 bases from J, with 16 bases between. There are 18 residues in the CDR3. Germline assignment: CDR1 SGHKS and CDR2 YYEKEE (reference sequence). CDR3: CASSLDFGAGASNQPQHF. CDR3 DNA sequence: TGTGCCAGCAGCTTGGATTTCGGGGCAGGAGCTAGCAATCAGCCCCAGCATTTT.

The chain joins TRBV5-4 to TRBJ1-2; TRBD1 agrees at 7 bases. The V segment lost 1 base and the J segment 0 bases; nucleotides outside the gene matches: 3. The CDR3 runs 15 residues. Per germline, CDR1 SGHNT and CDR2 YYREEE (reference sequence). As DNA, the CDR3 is TGTGCCAGCAGCTTGCAGGGGGTAGCTAACTATGGCTACACCTTC. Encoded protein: CASSLQGVANYGYTF.

CDR3 loop: CASSLARGGRHFGSGNTIYF. DNA of the CDR3: TGTGCCAGCAGCTTAGCCCGGGGGGGAAGGCACTTTGGCTCTGGAAACACCATATATTTT. The V and J genes are TRBV7-8 and TRBJ1-3; TRBD1 is a possible D gene (5 bases). CDR3 length: 20 residues. The germline V gene has CDR1 SGHVS and CDR2 FQNEAQ. V was clipped by 0 bases and J by 0 bases, with 21 bases between them.

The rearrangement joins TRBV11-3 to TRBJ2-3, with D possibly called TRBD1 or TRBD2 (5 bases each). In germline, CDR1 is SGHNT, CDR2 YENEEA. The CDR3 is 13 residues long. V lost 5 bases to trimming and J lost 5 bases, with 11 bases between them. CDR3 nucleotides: TGTGCCAGCAGCCCGGGGACGAGAGATACGCAGTATTTT. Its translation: CASSPGTRDTQYF.

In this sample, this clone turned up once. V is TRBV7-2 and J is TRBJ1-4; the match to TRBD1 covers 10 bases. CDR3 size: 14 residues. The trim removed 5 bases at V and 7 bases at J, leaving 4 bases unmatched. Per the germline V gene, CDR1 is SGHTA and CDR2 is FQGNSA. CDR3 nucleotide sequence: TGTGCCAGCAGCCCCCGGGACAGGGGTGAAAAACTGTTTTTT. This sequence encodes CASSPRDRGEKLFF.

The CDR3 protein is CASLDLAKNIQYF. The CDR3 nucleotides are TGTGCCAGTCTAGATCTAGCCAAAAACATTCAGTACTTC. The V call is TRBV6-5, the J call TRBJ2-4; D gene uncertain. The V gene's germline CDR1 is MNHEY and CDR2 SVGAGI. This CDR3 region has 13 residues. V gave up 9 bases and J gave up 0 bases, with 9 bases separating them.

The CDR3, as DNA: TGCGCCAGCAGCCCGGACAGGGGGGGGACAGATACGCAGTATTTT. This gives the protein CASSPDRGGTDTQYF. V and J are TRBV5-1 and TRBJ2-3, with 10 bases matching TRBD1. The CDR3 spans 15 residues. The J segment lost 3 bases and the V segment lost 4 bases, leaving 5 bases of the junction unmatched. The germline V gene has CDR1 SGHRS and CDR2 YFSETQ.

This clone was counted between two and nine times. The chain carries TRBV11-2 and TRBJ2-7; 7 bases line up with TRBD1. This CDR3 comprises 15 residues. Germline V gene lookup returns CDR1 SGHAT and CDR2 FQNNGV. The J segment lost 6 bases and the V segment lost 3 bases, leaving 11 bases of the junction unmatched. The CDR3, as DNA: TGTGCCAGCAGCTTTACCGGGACAGAAGGCTCCGAGCAGTACTTC. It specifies CASSFTGTEGSEQYF.

CDR3 DNA sequence: TGTGCCAGTAGTGCCAGGATTCGACAGGGGCTCAATCAGCCCCAGCATTTT. It is translated as CASSARIRQGLNQPQHF. The chain links TRBV19 to TRBJ1-5; 8 nucleotides agree with TRBD1. The germline V gene encodes CDR1 LNHDA and CDR2 SQIVND (reference sequence). The CDR3 covers 17 residues. Germline trimming cut 5 bases from V and 3 bases from J; bases unmatched to any gene: 12.

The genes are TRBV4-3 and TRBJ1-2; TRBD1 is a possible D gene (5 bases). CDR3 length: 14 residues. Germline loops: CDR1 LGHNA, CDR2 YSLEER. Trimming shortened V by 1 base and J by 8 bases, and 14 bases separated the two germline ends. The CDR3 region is CASSQVLGGRGYTF. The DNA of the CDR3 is TGCGCCAGCAGCCAAGTTTTGGGGGGAAGGGGCTACACCTTC.

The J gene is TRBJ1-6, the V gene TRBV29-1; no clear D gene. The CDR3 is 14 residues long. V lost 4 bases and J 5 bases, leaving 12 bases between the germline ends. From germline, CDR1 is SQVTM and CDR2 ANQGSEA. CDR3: CSVGGPSDNSPLHF. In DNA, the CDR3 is TGCAGCGTTGGCGGTCCGTCGGATAATTCACCCCTCCACTTT.

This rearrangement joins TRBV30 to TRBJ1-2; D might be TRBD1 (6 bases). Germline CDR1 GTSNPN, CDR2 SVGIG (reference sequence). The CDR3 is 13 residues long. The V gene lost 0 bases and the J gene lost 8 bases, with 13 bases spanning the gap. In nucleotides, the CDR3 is TGTGCCTGGAGTGTACCGGGGGCCGGGGGCTACACCTTC. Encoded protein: CAWSVPGAGGYTF. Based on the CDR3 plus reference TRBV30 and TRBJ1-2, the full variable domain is SQTIHQWPATLVQPVGSPLSLECTVEGTSNPNLYWYRQAAGRGLQLLFYSVGIGQISSEVPQNLSASRPQDRQFILSSKKLLLSDSGFYLCAWSVPGAGGYTFGSGTRLTVV.

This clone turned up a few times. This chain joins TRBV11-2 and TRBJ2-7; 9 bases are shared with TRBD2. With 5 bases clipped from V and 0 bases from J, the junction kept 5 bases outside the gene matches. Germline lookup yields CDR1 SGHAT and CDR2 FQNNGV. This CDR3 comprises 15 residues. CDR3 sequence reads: CASSITSGRSYEQYF. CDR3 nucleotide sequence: TGTGCCAGCAGCATAACTAGCGGGCGCTCCTACGAGCAGTACTTC.

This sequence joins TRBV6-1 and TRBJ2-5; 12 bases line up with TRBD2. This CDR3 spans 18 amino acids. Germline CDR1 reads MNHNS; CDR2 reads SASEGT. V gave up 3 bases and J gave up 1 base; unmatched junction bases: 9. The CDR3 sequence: CASSDGGLAGPSQETQYF. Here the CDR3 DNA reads TGTGCCAGCAGTGACGGAGGACTAGCGGGGCCTTCCCAAGAGACCCAGTACTTC.

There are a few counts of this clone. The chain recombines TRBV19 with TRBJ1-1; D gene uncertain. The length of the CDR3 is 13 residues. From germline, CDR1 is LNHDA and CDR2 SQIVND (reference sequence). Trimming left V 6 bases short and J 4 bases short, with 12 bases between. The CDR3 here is CASSLFRTTEAFF. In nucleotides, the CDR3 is TGTGCCAGTAGCCTTTTTAGAACCACTGAAGCTTTCTTT. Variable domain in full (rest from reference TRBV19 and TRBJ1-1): DGGITQSPKYLFRKEGQNVTLSCEQNLNHDAMYWYRQDPGQGLRLIYYSQIVNDFQKGDIAEGYSVSREKKESFPLTVTSAQKNPTAFYLCASSLFRTTEAFFGQGTRLTVV.

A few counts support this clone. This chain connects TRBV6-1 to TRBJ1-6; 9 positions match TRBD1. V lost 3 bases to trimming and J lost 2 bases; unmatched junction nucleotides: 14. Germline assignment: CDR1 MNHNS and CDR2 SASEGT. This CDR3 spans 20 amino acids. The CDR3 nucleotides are TGTGCCAGCAGTGACGGCCCCGGGACAGGGATATCGACCTATAATTCACCCCTCCACTTT. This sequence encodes CASSDGPGTGISTYNSPLHF.

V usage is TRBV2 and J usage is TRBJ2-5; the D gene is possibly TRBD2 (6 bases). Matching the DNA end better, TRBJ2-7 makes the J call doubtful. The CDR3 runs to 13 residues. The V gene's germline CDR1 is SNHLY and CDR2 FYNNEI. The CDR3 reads CASSVRRDYEQYF. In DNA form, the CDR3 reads TGTGCCAGCAGTGTGAGGCGGGACTACGAGCAGTACTTC.

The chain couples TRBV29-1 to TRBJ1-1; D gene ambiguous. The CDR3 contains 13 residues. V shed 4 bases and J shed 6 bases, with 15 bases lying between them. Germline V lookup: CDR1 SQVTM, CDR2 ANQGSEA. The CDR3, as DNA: TGCAGCGTTGGATCCCCCCGGGCGGCTGAAGCTTTCTTT. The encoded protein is CSVGSPRAAEAFF.

This CDR3 is CATEGQQETQYF. DNA for the CDR3: TGTGCCACCGAGGGACAGCAAGAGACCCAGTACTTC. The chain couples TRBV19 to TRBJ2-5; TRBD1 aligns across 7 bases. There are 12 residues in the CDR3. Germline trimming cut 10 bases from V and 2 bases from J; bases unmatched to any gene: 4. The germline V gene encodes CDR1 LNHDA and CDR2 SQIVND (reference sequence).

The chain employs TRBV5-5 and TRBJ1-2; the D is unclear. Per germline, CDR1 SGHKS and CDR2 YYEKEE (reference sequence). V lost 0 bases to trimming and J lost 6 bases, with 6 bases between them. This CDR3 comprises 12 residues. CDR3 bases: TGTGCCAGCAGCTTGGGGGAGGATGGCTACACCTTC. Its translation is CASSLGEDGYTF.

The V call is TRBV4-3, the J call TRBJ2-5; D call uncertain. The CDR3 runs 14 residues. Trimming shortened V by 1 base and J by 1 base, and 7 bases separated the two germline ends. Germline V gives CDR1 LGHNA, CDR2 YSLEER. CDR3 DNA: TGCGCCAGCAGCCAAGGCCAGGTCCAAGAGACCCAGTACTTC. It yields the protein CASSQGQVQETQYF.